Included here is one T cell receptor (beta chain) sequence, with context. This sample is drawn from a study of OX40 agonist ivuxolimab in advanced cancers. Study details: Mean age 60 years, range roughly 20 to 85; roughly 80% male.

TCRdb's copy holds only in-frame clones and misses some; the assay was immunoSEQ multiplex PCR. The sample records roughly 110,000 clones, around 90% being singletons. CDR1 LNHDA and CDR2 SQIVND come from the germline V gene (reference sequence). The CDR3 has 13 amino acids. With 4 bases removed from V and 6 bases from J, the gap between germline ends came to 12 bases. The TCR was taken from an adult with an advanced solid tumor such as melanoma, head and neck, liver or kidney cancer. The gene calls are TRBV19 and TRBJ1-2; D not certain. Source: CD4+ or CD8+ T cells sorted from blood, taken in a trial of the OX40 agonist ivuxolimab. Here the CDR3 reads CASSRRVRDGYTF. The CDR3 DNA follows: TGTGCCAGTAGTAGGCGGGTAAGGGATGGCTACACCTTC.